This T cell receptor beta chain derives from a study of T-cell reconstitution after alpha-beta-depleted transplantation in children. Findings and limits, study-wide: Several hundred expanded graft clones reportedly gave rise to the alpha-beta T cells present about two months after transplant. The main origin of T-cell counts and diversity one year after transplant was newly produced T cells. The study traced high day-60 TCRbeta diversity in some patients to surviving recipient T cells and thymic progenitors.

This clonotype was seen a handful of times. The antigen is undetermined. A TCRbeta library incorporating unique molecular identifiers was prepared. One entry per CDR3 protein, called by TCRdb with MiXCR from the PCR reads. The sample carries 300,000 to 350,000 distinct CDR3 sequences, about a quarter recorded once. This receptor was taken from a male patient between 5 and 17 years old who had a stem cell transplant for acute lymphoblastic leukemia, so the T cells may come from the graft donor. The sample in question was PBMCs, mostly from graft donor cells, obtained 180 days after TCRalphabeta/CD19-depleted stem cell transplant.

The CDR3 loop is CASSGTYNEQFF. In DNA, the CDR3 is TGTGCCAGCAGTGGCACCTACAATGAGCAGTTCTTC. The chain recombines TRBV25-1 with TRBJ2-1, with unresolved D. Trimming took 4 bases from V and 2 from J, leaving 3 bases between them. This CDR3 is 12 amino acids long. The germline gives CDR1 MGHDK, CDR2 SYGVNS.